The 20 T cell receptor beta chains in this list originate from one sample, sequenced in a study of CD8+CD57+ T cells in acquired aplastic anemia. Profiling that covered TCR beta VDJ and CDR3 relied on genomic DNA as its template. One entry per CDR3 protein results from TCRdb running MiXCR on the reads. The data contain about 110,000 distinct CDR3 sequences, roughly 50% of them singletons. The sample comprised sorted CD4+, CD8+, or CD8+CD57+ T cells (not recorded which) from PBMCs. The receptors here all came from a human donor in good health, serving as a control.

This clonotype was counted many times. The chain joins TRBV5-1 to TRBJ1-2, with 8 bases lining up with TRBD1. The trim removed 3 bases at V and 4 bases at J, leaving 8 bases unmatched. There are 15 residues in the CDR3. Germline-derived CDR1 and CDR2 are SGHRS and YFSETQ. The CDR3 bases are TGCGCCAGCAGCTCTCAGGGGGCTTATAGCTATGGCTACACCTTC. Amino acids: CASSSQGAYSYGYTF.

CDR3 loop: CASSMAGSSEQYF. Written as DNA, the CDR3 is TGTGCCAGTAGTATGGCAGGGTCTAGCGAGCAGTACTTC. The genes are TRBV19 and TRBJ2-7; tentative D call: TRBD1 (5 bases). CDR1 LNHDA and CDR2 SQIVND come from the germline V gene (reference sequence). V shed 3 bases and J shed 6 bases, with 12 bases lying between them. The CDR3 has 13 residues. Full variable domain (remainder filled in from reference TRBV19 and TRBJ2-7): DGGITQSPKYLFRKEGQNVTLSCEQNLNHDAMYWYRQDPGQGLRLIYYSQIVNDFQKGDIAEGYSVSREKKESFPLTVTSAQKNPTAFYLCASSMAGSSEQYFGPGTRLTVT.

This clonotype was counted ten times or more. CDR3 residues: CASSQEPARGDNEQFF. CDR3 coding DNA: TGCGCCAGCAGCCAAGAACCAGCGAGGGGGGACAATGAGCAGTTCTTC. V gene TRBV4-3 combines with J gene TRBJ2-1, with D perhaps assigned TRBD1 or TRBD2 (6 bases each). CDR1 and CDR2 from the germline V gene are LGHNA and YSLEER. The CDR3 spans 16 residues. Trimming pared 0 bases from V and 5 bases from J, leaving 14 bases between.

The rearrangement uses TRBV25-1 and TRBJ2-1; the D gene is possibly TRBD1 (5 bases). This CDR3 contains 14 residues. Germline V gives CDR1 MGHDK, CDR2 SYGVNS. V lost 6 bases to trimming and J lost 5 bases, with 14 bases between them. DNA of the CDR3: TGTGCCAGCAGCGTATCGCCCAGGGACAATGAGCAGTTCTTC. Translating it yields CASSVSPRDNEQFF. The variable domain in full, with the rest retrieved from reference TRBV25-1 and TRBJ2-1, is EADIYQTPRYLVIGTGKKITLECSQTMGHDKMYWYQQDPGMELHLIHYSYGVNSTEKGDLSSESTVSRIRTEHFPLTLESARPSHTSQYLCASSVSPRDNEQFFGPGTRLTVL.

Ten or more counts support this clonotype. V gene TRBV12-3 or TRBV12-4 combines with J gene TRBJ1-3, with 12 positions matching TRBD1. Unmatched junction bases numbered 4, after V lost 5 bases and J lost 5 bases. CDR3 length: 15 residues. The CDR3 spells CASSEGQGARNTIYF. The CDR3 region has the DNA TGTGCCAGCAGTGAGGGACAGGGGGCGAGAAACACCATATATTTT.

The chain recombines TRBV20-1 with TRBJ1-2, with D uncertain. CDR3 size: 11 residues. CDR1 is DFQATT, CDR2 SNEGSKA, per germline (reference sequence). Trimming cost V 3 bases and J 6 bases, with 8 bases left between them. The CDR3 spells CSASPGHGYTF. In DNA, the CDR3 is TGCAGTGCTAGCCCAGGACATGGCTACACCTTC.

This chain joins TRBV20-1 and TRBJ2-7; the D is unclear. Germline V CDR1 and CDR2: DFQATT, SNEGSKA (reference sequence). This CDR3 has 10 residues. V lost 3 bases and J 7 bases, leaving 7 bases between the germline ends. CDR3 region: CSASEVEQYF. In DNA form, the CDR3 reads TGCAGTGCTAGTGAGGTTGAGCAGTACTTC.

There are a few counts of this clonotype. This chain joins TRBV10-1 and TRBJ2-5, with no clear D. This CDR3 has 14 residues. Trimming left V 0 bases short and J 3 bases short, with 8 bases between. The germline V gene encodes CDR1 WNHNN and CDR2 SYGVQD (reference sequence). DNA of the CDR3: TGCGCCAGCAGTGAGTCCGTGGCAGAAGAGACCCAGTACTTC. Translated: CASSESVAEETQYF.

This clonotype occurred a few times. The rearrangement uses TRBV19 and TRBJ1-2; D is ambiguous. Germline loops: CDR1 LNHDA, CDR2 SQIVND (reference sequence). The V gene lost 10 bases and the J gene lost 4 bases, with 7 bases spanning the gap. The CDR3 loop spans 10 amino acids. Here the CDR3 DNA reads TGTGCCACTAGCCTCTATGGCTACACCTTC. It is translated as CATSLYGYTF.

The rearrangement uses TRBV10-2 and TRBJ2-5; a weak D match, TRBD2 (6 bases). Trimming took off 4 bases at V and 4 bases at J, with 10 bases between the two ends. Germline loops: CDR1 WSHSY, CDR2 SAAADI. This CDR3 has 13 residues. CDR3 loop: CASSVISGETQYF. The CDR3 DNA reads TGCGCCAGCAGTGTGATTAGCGGAGAGACCCAGTACTTC.

V gene TRBV29-1 combines with J gene TRBJ1-1; perhaps TRBD1 as D (5 bases). The CDR3 spans 10 residues. With 4 bases removed from V and 14 bases from J, the gap between germline ends came to 14 bases. CDR1 SQVTM and CDR2 ANQGSEA come from the germline V gene. The CDR3 coding sequence is TGCAGCGTTGTGCTGGGACGGGAGTTCTTT. Its protein is CSVVLGREFF.

The DNA for the CDR3 is TGTGCCAGCAGCTTTCCCGGGACAGGGGGAAATGAGCAGTTCTTC. Protein sequence: CASSFPGTGGNEQFF. This chain connects TRBV9 to TRBJ2-1, with 11 bases aligning to TRBD1. CDR3 size: 15 residues. Germline CDR1 SGDLS, CDR2 YYNGEE. V shed 4 bases, J shed 7 bases, and the junction held 7 bases outside the gene matches.

Of note for this clonotype: A much larger clone is a single base away; this may be a read error. The rearrangement uses TRBV5-1 and TRBJ2-2; possible D gene TRBD2, 6 bases. CDR3 length: 11 residues. Germline CDR1 and CDR2: SGHRS and YFSETQ. The CDR3 here is CASSLARELVF. The CDR3 region has the DNA TGCGCCAGCAGCTTGGCACGGGAGCTGGTTTTT.

The chain recombines TRBV2 with TRBJ2-3; 10 bases align to TRBD2. The ends lost 2 bases at V and 4 bases at J; junction bases unmatched: 3. CDR3 size: 15 residues. Looked up from germline, CDR1 is SNHLY and CDR2 is FYNNEI. CDR3 sequence (DNA): TGTGCCAGCAGTGAACTGACTAGCGGGTCAGATACGCAGTATTTT. Amino acid sequence: CASSELTSGSDTQYF.

The rearrangement uses TRBV5-1 and TRBJ2-1; TRBD2 matches at 13 bases. Germline trimming cut 4 bases from V and 3 bases from J; bases unmatched to any gene: 10. The germline V gene has CDR1 SGHRS and CDR2 YFSETQ. The CDR3 covers 18 residues. Here the CDR3 reads CASSPGRTSGGGYNEQFF. The CDR3, as DNA: TGCGCCAGCAGCCCGGGCCGGACTAGCGGGGGAGGCTACAATGAGCAGTTCTTC.

The chain joins TRBV24-1 to TRBJ1-2; TRBD1 matches 7 bases. In germline, CDR1 is KGHDR, CDR2 SFDVKD. This CDR3 has 14 residues. Germline trimming cut 6 bases from V and 3 bases from J; bases unmatched to any gene: 6. CDR3: CATSKGGADYGYTF. The CDR3 region has the DNA TGTGCCACCAGTAAAGGGGGCGCGGACTATGGCTACACCTTC.

This clonotype was recorded at least ten times. V usage is TRBV27 and J usage is TRBJ2-1; perhaps TRBD1 as D (5 bases). The germline gives CDR1 MNHEY, CDR2 SMNVEV (reference sequence). The ends were cut back, 2 bases at V and 7 bases at J, with 12 bases in the middle. The CDR3 runs 14 residues. The CDR3 DNA reads TGTGCCAGCAGTTTACCAGGGTCGCGTAATGAGCAGTTCTTC. Translating it yields CASSLPGSRNEQFF.

This clonotype came up many times. CDR3 sequence reads: CASSLASNTDTQYF. The CDR3 DNA follows: TGTGCCAGCAGTCTAGCGTCCAACACAGATACGCAGTATTTT. V and J are TRBV6-1 and TRBJ2-3, with a tentative D call TRBD2 (6 bases). CDR3 length: 14 amino acids. CDR1 is MNHNS, CDR2 SASEGT, per germline. Deletions cut 5 bases from V and 2 bases from J, with 11 bases between.

This sequence joins TRBV6-5 and TRBJ1-1, with a possible D match to TRBD1 (5 bases). CDR3 size: 14 residues. The germline CDR1 and CDR2 sequences are MNHEY and SVGAGI. V was shortened by 3 bases and J by 7 bases, with 15 bases between the two germline ends. As DNA, the CDR3 is TGTGCCAGCAGTTATACCCCAGGGAAAGATGAAGCTTTCTTT. The encoded protein is CASSYTPGKDEAFF.

This clonotype was picked up many times. The chain combines TRBV14 with TRBJ1-2, with D possibly TRBD1 on 6 matching bases. CDR3 length equals 17 residues. V lost 3 bases and J 0 bases, leaving 17 bases between the germline ends. Germline V CDR1 and CDR2: SGHDN, FVKESK. The CDR3 nucleotides read TGTGCCAGCAGCCATCGCAACAGGGATAGGCCTAACTATGGCTACACCTTC. Translation gives CASSHRNRDRPNYGYTF.